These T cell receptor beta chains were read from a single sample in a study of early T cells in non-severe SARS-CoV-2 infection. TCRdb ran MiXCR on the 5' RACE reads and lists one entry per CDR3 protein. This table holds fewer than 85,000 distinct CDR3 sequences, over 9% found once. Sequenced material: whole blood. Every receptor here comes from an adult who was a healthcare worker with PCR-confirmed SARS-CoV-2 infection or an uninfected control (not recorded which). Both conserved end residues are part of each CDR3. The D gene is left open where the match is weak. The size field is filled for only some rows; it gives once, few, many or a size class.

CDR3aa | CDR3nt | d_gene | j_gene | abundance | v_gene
CARRREGPRPYEQYF | TGTGCCAGACGCCGAGAGGGACCCAGACCCTACGAGCAGTACTTC | . | TRBJ2-7 | few | TRBV27
CASTILGSPLHF | TGTGCCAGCACCATCCTCGGTTCACCCCTCCACTTT | . | TRBJ1-6 | many | TRBV7-9
CASTLGQGFSNSPLHF | TGTGCCAGCACCCTGGGACAGGGCTTTAGTAATTCACCCCTCCACTTT | TRBD1 | TRBJ1-6 | many | TRBV28
CASSLGASVYNTGELFF | TGTGCCAGCAGCTTGGGGGCTAGCGTGTACAACACCGGGGAGCTGTTTTTT | . | TRBJ2-2 | . | TRBV5-6
CASSPLAGGTDTQYF | TGTGCCAGCTCACCACTAGCGGGAGGCACAGATACGCAGTATTTT | TRBD2 | TRBJ2-3 | few | TRBV18
CSAYGLANTGELFF | TGCAGTGCATATGGACTAGCGAACACCGGGGAGCTGTTTTTT | TRBD2 | TRBJ2-2 | few | TRBV20-1
CSAPPPPGQGASTDTQYF | TGCAGTGCTCCCCCGCCGCCGGGACAGGGGGCCAGCACAGATACGCAGTATTTT | TRBD1 | TRBJ2-3 | . | TRBV20-1
CASSVVPAQEQYF | TGTGCCAGCAGCGTAGTCCCCGCCCAGGAGCAGTACTTC | . | TRBJ2-7 | many | TRBV9
CASSFQGQGIYEQYF | TGTGCCAGCAGCTTTCAAGGGCAGGGGATCTACGAGCAGTACTTC | . | TRBJ2-7 | . | TRBV7-2
CASSGYTDTQYF | TGTGCCAGCAGCGGGTACACAGATACGCAGTATTTT | . | TRBJ2-3 | many | TRBV5-4
CSASSLAVAEQYF | TGCAGTGCCTCGAGCTTAGCAGTAGCAGAGCAGTACTTC | . | TRBJ2-7 | . | TRBV20-1
CSAEKILGQVPANEQFF | TGCAGTGCTGAAAAAATACTAGGACAGGTTCCTGCTAATGAGCAGTTCTTC | TRBD1 | TRBJ2-1 | many | TRBV20-1
CASSRTSREQYF | TGTGCCAGCAGCCGGACTAGCCGCGAGCAGTACTTC | TRBD2 | TRBJ2-7 | . | TRBV6-2/TRBV6-3
CASSRKRNTGYSPLHF | TGTGCCAGCAGCCGAAAACGTAACACAGGGTATTCACCCCTCCACTTT | . | TRBJ1-6 | many | TRBV3-1
CASSPTTFRDRGLYEQYF | TGTGCCAGCAGTCCGACCACCTTCCGGGACAGGGGGCTATACGAGCAGTACTTC | TRBD1 | TRBJ2-7 | few | TRBV7-9
CSAPTGQGPNQPQHF | TGCAGTGCACCGACAGGCCAGGGGCCTAATCAGCCCCAGCATTTT | . | TRBJ1-5 | many | TRBV20-1
CASSLVVIGRAKNIQYF | TGTGCCAGCAGCTTAGTTGTCATCGGGAGAGCCAAAAACATTCAGTACTTC | . | TRBJ2-4 | . | TRBV7-9
CASSLKGATEAFF | TGTGCCAGCAGTCTAAAGGGGGCAACCGAAGCTTTCTTT | TRBD1 | TRBJ1-1 | few | TRBV7-9
CASSSKTKNIQYF | TGTGCCAGCAGCTCCAAGACCAAAAACATTCAGTACTTC | . | TRBJ2-4 | . | TRBV7-9
CASSVVAASTDTQYF | TGTGCCAGCAGCGTAGTAGCGGCTAGCACAGATACGCAGTATTTT | . | TRBJ2-3 | . | TRBV9
CASSLGDNQPQHF | TGTGCCAGCAGCCTGGGAGACAATCAGCCCCAGCATTTT | . | TRBJ1-5 | many | TRBV7-6
CASKEGRNTEAFF | TGTGCCAGCAAGGAGGGAAGGAACACTGAAGCTTTCTTT | . | TRBJ1-1 | . | TRBV2
CASSLDVGNQPQHF | TGTGCCAGCAGCTTAGACGTGGGCAATCAGCCCCAGCATTTT | . | TRBJ1-5 | . | TRBV7-6
CATSRGGSGRGEQFF | TGTGCCACCAGCAGAGGAGGTAGCGGGAGGGGTGAGCAGTTCTTC | TRBD2 | TRBJ2-1 | few | TRBV15
CASISPRRTGGPWGTQYF | TGTGCCAGCATCTCGCCGAGACGGACGGGAGGGCCGTGGGGAACGCAGTATTTT | TRBD2 | TRBJ2-3 | . | TRBV27
CASSLGPGQVPETQYF | TGCGCCAGCTCTCTCGGGCCGGGACAGGTCCCAGAGACCCAGTACTTC | TRBD1 | TRBJ2-5 | many | TRBV10-1
CASSQTGPSYEQYF | TGTGCCAGCAGTCAAACGGGACCCTCCTACGAGCAGTACTTC | . | TRBJ2-7 | many | TRBV12-3/TRBV12-4
CASSPGLSSREQFF | TGTGCCAGCAGCCCGGGACTAAGCTCTCGGGAGCAGTTCTTC | TRBD2 | TRBJ2-1 | many | TRBV7-3
CASSYVAGEGNEQFF | TGTGCCAGCAGTTATGTAGCGGGAGAAGGAAATGAGCAGTTCTTC | TRBD2 | TRBJ2-1 | . | TRBV6-1
CASSDRGEQYF | TGCGCCAGCAGTGACCGGGGCGAGCAGTACTTC | . | TRBJ2-7 | many | TRBV10-2
CASSPPATGEQYF | TGTGCCAGCAGCCCCCCAGCGACTGGCGAGCAGTACTTC | . | TRBJ2-7 | . | TRBV7-9
CASSKSRSSSYNEQFF | TGCGCCAGCAGCAAATCCCGTTCGAGCTCCTACAATGAGCAGTTCTTC | . | TRBJ2-1 | many | TRBV4-1
CASLAGSSYNEQFF | TGTGCCAGCCTAGCGGGGAGCTCCTACAATGAGCAGTTCTTC | TRBD2 | TRBJ2-1 | few | TRBV19
CASGLVHNEQFF | TGTGCTAGTGGTTTGGTCCACAATGAGCAGTTCTTC | . | TRBJ2-1 | . | TRBV12-5
CASSPRRTGNTEAFF | TGTGCCAGCAGTCCGCGCCGGACGGGGAACACTGAAGCTTTCTTT | . | TRBJ1-1 | many | TRBV12-3/TRBV12-4
CASSQTSGQKNIQYF | TGTGCCAGCAGCCAAACTAGCGGGCAAAAAAACATTCAGTACTTC | TRBD2 | TRBJ2-4 | many | TRBV7-9
CAIKSSGNTGELFF | TGTGCCATCAAGTCTAGCGGAAACACCGGGGAGCTGTTTTTT | TRBD2 | TRBJ2-2 | . | TRBV10-3
CASSEYRGWSYGYTF | TGTGCCAGCAGTGAATACAGGGGTTGGTCCTATGGCTACACCTTC | TRBD1 | TRBJ1-2 | many | TRBV27
CASSLRQNTEAFF | TGTGCCAGCAGCTTACGCCAGAACACTGAAGCTTTCTTT | . | TRBJ1-1 | . | TRBV7-6
CASTPGRERNQPQHF | TGTGCCAGCACCCCCGGCAGGGAGCGCAATCAGCCCCAGCATTTT | . | TRBJ1-5 | many | TRBV28
CASSPRTGYYNEQFF | TGTGCCAGCTCACCACGGACAGGGTACTACAATGAGCAGTTCTTC | TRBD1 | TRBJ2-1 | many | TRBV18
CASARGGWAEAFF | TGCGCCAGCGCACGAGGGGGCTGGGCTGAAGCTTTCTTT | TRBD1 | TRBJ1-1 | few | TRBV4-1
CASSGQSYEQYF | TGTGCCAGCAGCGGACAGTCATACGAGCAGTACTTC | . | TRBJ2-7 | many | TRBV6-6
CASSFNWDLQETQYF | TGTGCCAGCAGTTTTAATTGGGACTTACAAGAGACCCAGTACTTC | . | TRBJ2-5 | many | TRBV28
CASSESGTGSYEQYF | TGTGCCAGCAGTGAGTCCGGGACAGGGTCCTACGAGCAGTACTTC | TRBD1 | TRBJ2-7 | many | TRBV6-1
CASSDGGATNEKLFF | TGTGCCAGCAGCGATGGGGGGGCTACTAATGAAAAACTGTTTTTT | . | TRBJ1-4 | many | TRBV7-9
CASSLIRQGLALSNEQFF | TGTGCCAGCAGTTTAATCCGACAGGGACTAGCTCTGTCCAATGAGCAGTTCTTC | TRBD2 | TRBJ2-1 | many | TRBV28
CASSLEAGPNYEQYF | TGTGCCAGCAGCTTAGAGGCAGGGCCCAACTACGAGCAGTACTTC | . | TRBJ2-7 | many | TRBV11-2
CASGTRTTNNEQFF | TGTGCCAGCGGGACAAGGACCACCAACAATGAGCAGTTCTTC | . | TRBJ2-1 | many | TRBV6-5
CASSLLDTEAFF | TGTGCCAGCAGCTTATTGGACACTGAAGCTTTCTTT | . | TRBJ1-1 | many | TRBV7-9
CASREDSYNEQFF | TGTGCCAGCAGGGAGGACTCCTACAATGAGCAGTTCTTC | . | TRBJ2-1 | many | TRBV11-1
CASSPGAGANNEQFF | TGTGCCAGCAGCCCGGGAGCGGGGGCCAACAATGAGCAGTTCTTC | TRBD2 | TRBJ2-1 | many | TRBV5-4
CASTTGYEQYF | TGTGCCAGCACAACCGGGTACGAGCAGTACTTC | . | TRBJ2-7 | few | TRBV28
CASSPDRVVTDTQYF | TGTGCCAGCTCACCGGACAGGGTTGTGACAGATACGCAGTATTTT | TRBD1 | TRBJ2-3 | . | TRBV18
CASSLGGVASGSAGELFF | TGTGCCAGCAGCTTGGGGGGTGTGGCTAGCGGGAGCGCCGGGGAGCTGTTTTTT | TRBD2 | TRBJ2-2 | few | TRBV5-4